The entry below gives a single T cell receptor (beta chain) sequence along with its context. Its antigen is unidentified. Different DNA sequences within this sample yield the same CDR3. Germline loops: CDR1 DFQATT, CDR2 SNEGSKA (reference sequence). This CDR3 spans 11 amino acids. V lost 5 bases, J lost 3 bases, and 6 bases lay in between. Post-sort purity exceeded 98% for all sorted populations. This specimen belongs to a study of beta chain features in type 1 diabetes. Overall study results and limits: Researchers reported that naive, central memory and Treg TCRB repertoires appeared more similar in patients than in healthy donors. All four CD4+ subsets of Type 1 diabetes patients contained TCRB CDR3s that were moderately but significantly shorter.

Every bit of the isolated RNA underwent reverse transcription, so sequencing read expressed TCRB transcripts. Libraries were prepared by immunoSEQ multiplex PCR; TCRdb keeps only in-frame clonotypes and omits some of them. The table has roughly 500,000 clones, over 25% seen once; the top ten hold 0.05% to 0.065%. The chain carries TRBV20-1 and TRBJ2-3; D gene unclear. The sequence was collected from a man in his late teens or twenties in good health. Sequences were obtained from naive CD4+ T cells from blood. CDR3 DNA sequence: TGCAGTGCTGGAGTTACAGATACGCAGTATTTT. Protein product: CSAGVTDTQYF.